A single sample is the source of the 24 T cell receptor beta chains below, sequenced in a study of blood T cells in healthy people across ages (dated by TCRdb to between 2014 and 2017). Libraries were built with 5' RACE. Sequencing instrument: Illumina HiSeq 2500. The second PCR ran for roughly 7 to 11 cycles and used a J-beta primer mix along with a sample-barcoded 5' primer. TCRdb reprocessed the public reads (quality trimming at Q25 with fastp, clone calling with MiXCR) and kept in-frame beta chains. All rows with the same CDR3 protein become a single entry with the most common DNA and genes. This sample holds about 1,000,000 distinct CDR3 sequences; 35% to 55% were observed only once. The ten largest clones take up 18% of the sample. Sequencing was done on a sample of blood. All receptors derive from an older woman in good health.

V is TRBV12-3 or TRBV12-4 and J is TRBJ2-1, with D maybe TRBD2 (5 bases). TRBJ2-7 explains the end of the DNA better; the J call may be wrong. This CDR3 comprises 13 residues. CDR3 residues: CASSNPGNNEQYF. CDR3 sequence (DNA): TGTGCCAGCAGCAACCCGGGGAACAATGAGCAGTACTTC.

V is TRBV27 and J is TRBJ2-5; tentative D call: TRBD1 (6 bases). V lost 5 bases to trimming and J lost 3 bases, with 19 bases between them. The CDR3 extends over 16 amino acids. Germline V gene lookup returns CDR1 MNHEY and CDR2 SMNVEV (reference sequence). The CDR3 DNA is TGTGCCAGCAGTCTCATAGCGAAGGACAGAAAAGAGACCCAGTACTTC. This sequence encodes CASSLIAKDRKETQYF.

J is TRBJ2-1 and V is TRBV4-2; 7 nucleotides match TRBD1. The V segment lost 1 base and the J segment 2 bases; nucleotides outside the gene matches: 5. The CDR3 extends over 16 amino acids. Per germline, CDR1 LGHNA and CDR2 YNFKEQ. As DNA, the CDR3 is TGTGCCAGCAGCCAAGGGCTGGACAGGACCTACAATGAGCAGTTCTTC. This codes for CASSQGLDRTYNEQFF.

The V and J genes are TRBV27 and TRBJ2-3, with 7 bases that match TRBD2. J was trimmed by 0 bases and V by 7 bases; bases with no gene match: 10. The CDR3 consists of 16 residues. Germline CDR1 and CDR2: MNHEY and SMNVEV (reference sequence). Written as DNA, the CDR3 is TGTGCCAGCACCGGTCGCCTAGCGGAGAGCACAGATACGCAGTATTTT. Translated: CASTGRLAESTDTQYF.

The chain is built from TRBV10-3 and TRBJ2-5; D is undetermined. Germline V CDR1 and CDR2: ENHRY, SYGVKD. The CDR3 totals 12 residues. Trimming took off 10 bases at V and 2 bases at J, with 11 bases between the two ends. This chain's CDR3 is CATASEQETQYF. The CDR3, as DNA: TGTGCCACTGCCAGCGAACAAGAGACCCAGTACTTC.

The CDR3 spells CASSLNSGTSGRTDTQYF. The CDR3, as DNA: TGTGCCAGCAGTCTCAACTCCGGGACTAGCGGCCGCACAGATACGCAGTATTTT. The rearrangement joins TRBV12-3 or TRBV12-4 to TRBJ2-3; 11 bases line up with TRBD2. The CDR3 totals 18 residues. V shed 5 bases, J shed 1 base, and the junction held 11 bases outside the gene matches.

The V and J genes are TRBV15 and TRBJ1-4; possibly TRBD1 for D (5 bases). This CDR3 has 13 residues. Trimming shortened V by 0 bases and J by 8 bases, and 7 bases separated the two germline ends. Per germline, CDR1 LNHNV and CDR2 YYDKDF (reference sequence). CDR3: CATSREWGEKLFF. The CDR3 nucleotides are TGTGCCACCAGCAGAGAATGGGGGGAAAAACTGTTTTTT. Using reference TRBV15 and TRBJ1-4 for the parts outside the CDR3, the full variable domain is DAMVIQNPRYQVTQFGKPVTLSCSQTLNHNVMYWYQQKSSQAPKLLFHYYDKDFNNEADTPDNFQSRRPNTSFCFLDIRSPGLGDTAMYLCATSREWGEKLFFGSGTQLSVL.

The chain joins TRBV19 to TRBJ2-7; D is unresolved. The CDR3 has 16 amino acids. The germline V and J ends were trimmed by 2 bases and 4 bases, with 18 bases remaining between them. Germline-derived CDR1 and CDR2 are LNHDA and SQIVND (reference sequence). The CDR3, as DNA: TGTGCCAGTAGTATACGAGACAACGAACTCCTATACGAGCAGTACTTC. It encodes CASSIRDNELLYEQYF.

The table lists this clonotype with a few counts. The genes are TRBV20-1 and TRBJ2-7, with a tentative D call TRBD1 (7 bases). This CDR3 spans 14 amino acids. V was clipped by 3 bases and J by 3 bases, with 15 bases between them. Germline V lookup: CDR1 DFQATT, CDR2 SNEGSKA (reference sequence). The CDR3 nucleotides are TGCAGTGCTAGGACGGCAGGGGGAGGCTACGAGCAGTACTTC. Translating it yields CSARTAGGGYEQYF.

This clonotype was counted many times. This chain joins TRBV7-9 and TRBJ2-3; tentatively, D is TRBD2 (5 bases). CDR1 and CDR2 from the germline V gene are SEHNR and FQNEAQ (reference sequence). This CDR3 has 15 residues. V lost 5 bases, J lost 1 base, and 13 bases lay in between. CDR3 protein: CASSRPGSGTDTQYF. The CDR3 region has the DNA TGTGCCAGCAGCCGTCCGGGAAGCGGCACAGATACGCAGTATTTT.

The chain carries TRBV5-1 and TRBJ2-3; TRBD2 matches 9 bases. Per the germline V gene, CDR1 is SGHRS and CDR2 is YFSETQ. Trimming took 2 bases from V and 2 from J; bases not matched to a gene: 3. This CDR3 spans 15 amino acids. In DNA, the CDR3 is TGCGCCAGCAGCTTTAGCGGGGGTCACACAGATACGCAGTATTTT. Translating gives CASSFSGGHTDTQYF.

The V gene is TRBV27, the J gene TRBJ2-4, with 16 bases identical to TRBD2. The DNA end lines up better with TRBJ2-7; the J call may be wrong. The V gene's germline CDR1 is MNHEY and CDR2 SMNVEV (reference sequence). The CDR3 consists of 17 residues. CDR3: CASRGLAGGRGAYEQYF. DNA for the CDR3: TGTGCCAGCAGGGGACTAGCGGGAGGGCGGGGAGCCTACGAGCAGTACTTC.

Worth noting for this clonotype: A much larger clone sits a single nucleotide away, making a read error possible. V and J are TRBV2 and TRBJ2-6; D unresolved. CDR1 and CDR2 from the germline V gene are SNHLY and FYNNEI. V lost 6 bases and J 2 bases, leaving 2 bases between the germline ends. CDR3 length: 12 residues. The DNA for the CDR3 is TGTGCCAGCAGACCTGGGGCCAACGTCCTGACTTTC. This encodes CASRPGANVLTF.

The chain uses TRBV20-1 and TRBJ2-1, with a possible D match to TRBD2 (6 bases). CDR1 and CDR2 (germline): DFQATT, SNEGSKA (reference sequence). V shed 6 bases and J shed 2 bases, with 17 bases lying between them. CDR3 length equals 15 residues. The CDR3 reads CSAERLDGTYNEQFF. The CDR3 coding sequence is TGCAGTGCCGAAAGACTAGACGGCACCTACAATGAGCAGTTCTTC.

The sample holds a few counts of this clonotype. DNA of the CDR3: TGCAGTGCTAGAAAATTCGAAACTAATGAAAAACTGTTTTTT. It encodes CSARKFETNEKLFF. The chain is built from TRBV20-1 and TRBJ1-4, with D unresolved. This CDR3 contains 14 residues. V was shortened by 2 bases and J by 1 base, with 8 bases between the two germline ends. The germline V gene encodes CDR1 DFQATT and CDR2 SNEGSKA (reference sequence).

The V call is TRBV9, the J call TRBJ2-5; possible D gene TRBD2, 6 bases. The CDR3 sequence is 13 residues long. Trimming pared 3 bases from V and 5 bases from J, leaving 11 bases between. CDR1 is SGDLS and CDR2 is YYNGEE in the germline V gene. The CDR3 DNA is TGTGCCAGCAGCGGTATGGCGGGGGAGACCCAGTACTTC. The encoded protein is CASSGMAGETQYF.

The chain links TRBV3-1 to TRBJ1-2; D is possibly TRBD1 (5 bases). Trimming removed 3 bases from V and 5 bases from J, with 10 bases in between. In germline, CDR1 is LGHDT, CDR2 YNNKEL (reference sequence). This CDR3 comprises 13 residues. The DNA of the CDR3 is TGTGCCAGCAGCCAGGGGCCACTATATGGCTACACCTTC. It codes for CASSQGPLYGYTF.

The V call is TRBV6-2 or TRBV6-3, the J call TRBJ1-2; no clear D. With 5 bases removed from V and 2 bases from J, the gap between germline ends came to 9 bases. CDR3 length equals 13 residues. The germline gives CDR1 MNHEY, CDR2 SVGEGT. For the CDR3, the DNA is TGTGCCAGCAGTACGACAACAAACTATGGCTACACCTTC. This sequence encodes CASSTTTNYGYTF.

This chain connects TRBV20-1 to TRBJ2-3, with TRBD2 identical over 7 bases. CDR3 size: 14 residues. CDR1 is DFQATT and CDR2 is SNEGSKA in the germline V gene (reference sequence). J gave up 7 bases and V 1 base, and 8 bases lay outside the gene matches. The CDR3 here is CSARVSGTTNTQYF. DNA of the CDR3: TGCAGTGCTAGAGTCAGCGGGACGACAAATACGCAGTATTTT.

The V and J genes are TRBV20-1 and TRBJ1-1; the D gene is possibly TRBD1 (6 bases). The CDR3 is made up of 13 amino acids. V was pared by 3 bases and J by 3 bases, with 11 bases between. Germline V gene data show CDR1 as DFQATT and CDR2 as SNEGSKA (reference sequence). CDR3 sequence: CSARGRGDTEAFF. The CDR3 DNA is TGCAGTGCTAGGGGTAGGGGGGACACTGAAGCTTTCTTT.

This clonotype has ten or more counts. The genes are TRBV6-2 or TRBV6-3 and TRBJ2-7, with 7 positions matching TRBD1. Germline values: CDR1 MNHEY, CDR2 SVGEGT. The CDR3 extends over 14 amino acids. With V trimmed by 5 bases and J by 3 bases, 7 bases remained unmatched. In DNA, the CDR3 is TGTGCCAGCAGTACGGGACAGAGTAACTACGAGCAGTACTTC. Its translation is CASSTGQSNYEQYF.

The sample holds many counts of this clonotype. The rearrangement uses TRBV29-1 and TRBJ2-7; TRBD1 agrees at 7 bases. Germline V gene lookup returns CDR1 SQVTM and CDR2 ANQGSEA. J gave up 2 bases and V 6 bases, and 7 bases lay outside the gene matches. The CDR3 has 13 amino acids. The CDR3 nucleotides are TGCAGCGTACGACAGGGTAGGACCTACGAGCAGTACTTC. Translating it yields CSVRQGRTYEQYF.

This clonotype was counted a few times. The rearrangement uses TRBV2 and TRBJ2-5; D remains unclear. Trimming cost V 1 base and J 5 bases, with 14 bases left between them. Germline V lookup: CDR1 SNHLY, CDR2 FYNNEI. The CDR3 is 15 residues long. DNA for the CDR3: TGTGCCAGCAGTGAAGAGGCAGGCGTCAGGGAGACCCAGTACTTC. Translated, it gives CASSEEAGVRETQYF. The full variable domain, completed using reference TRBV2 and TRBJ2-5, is EPEVTQTPSHQVTQMGQEVILRCVPISNHLYFYWYRQILGQKVEFLVSFYNNEISEKSEIFDDQFSVERPDGSNFTLKIRSTKLEDSAMYFCASSEEAGVRETQYFGPGTRLLVL.

This chain's CDR3 is CASSLGQDYSNQPQHF. For the CDR3, the DNA is TGTGCCAGCAGTTTAGGACAGGATTATAGCAATCAGCCCCAGCATTTT. The chain recombines TRBV12-3 or TRBV12-4 with TRBJ1-5; possible D gene TRBD1, 6 bases. This CDR3 is built from 16 residues. The V gene lost 1 base and the J gene lost 0 bases, with 10 bases spanning the gap.